One and the same sample provided the 16 T cell receptor beta chains below, sequenced in a study of blood T cell repertoires in COVID-19. Profiling relied on immunoSEQ multiplex PCR, and the TCRdb table lists in-frame clones only, not all of them. Among more than 200,000 clones listed, 85% to 90% were seen once. Specimen: peripheral blood. Receptors were obtained from a man aged 80 or over with acute or convalescent COVID-19.

The chain carries TRBV28 and TRBJ1-4; 11 bases agree with TRBD1. J was trimmed by 8 bases and V by 4 bases; bases with no gene match: 6. Germline V gene sequence: CDR1 MDHEN, CDR2 SYDVKM. This CDR3 region has 15 residues. The CDR3 is CASSSGTGGIEKLFF. The CDR3 DNA is TGTGCCAGCAGTTCGGGGACAGGGGGGATAGAAAAACTGTTTTTT.

This chain uses TRBV27 with TRBJ1-2; 9 bases align to TRBD1. V lost 5 bases and J lost 8; bases outside the gene matches: 9. The CDR3 is made up of 14 amino acids. Per germline, CDR1 MNHEY and CDR2 SMNVEV (reference sequence). The CDR3 spells CASSRSGTGRGYTF. CDR3 nucleotides: TGTGCCAGCAGTCGATCCGGGACAGGGCGCGGCTACACCTTC.

The V call is TRBV19, the J call TRBJ2-3; TRBD1 aligns across 8 bases. With 3 bases clipped from V and 1 base from J, the junction kept 3 bases outside the gene matches. From germline, CDR1 is LNHDA and CDR2 SQIVND (reference sequence). The CDR3 is 15 residues long. CDR3: CASSILTGGTDTQYF. CDR3 nucleotides: TGTGCCAGTAGTATCCTGACAGGGGGCACAGATACGCAGTATTTT.

In DNA, the CDR3 is TGTGCCAGTAGTATTCGGGTAGGGAGCTCCTATAATTCACCCCTCCACTTT. Its protein product is CASSIRVGSSYNSPLHF. This sequence joins TRBV19 and TRBJ1-6; D ambiguous. CDR1 is LNHDA, CDR2 SQIVND, per germline (reference sequence). The CDR3 runs to 17 residues. Trimming stripped 3 bases from V and 0 bases from J, with 12 bases between. The full variable domain, with the rest looked up from reference TRBV19 and TRBJ1-6, is DGGITQSPKYLFRKEGQNVTLSCEQNLNHDAMYWYRQDPGQGLRLIYYSQIVNDFQKGDIAEGYSVSREKKESFPLTVTSAQKNPTAFYLCASSIRVGSSYNSPLHFGNGTRLTVT.

V gene TRBV29-1 combines with J gene TRBJ2-7; D not certain. Germline lookup yields CDR1 SQVTM and CDR2 ANQGSEA. The CDR3 has 13 residues. V lost 6 bases and J lost 3, with 15 bases in between. CDR3 protein: CSVLASRGYEQYF. The CDR3 DNA sequence: TGCAGCGTACTCGCATCTAGAGGCTACGAGCAGTACTTC.

V and J are TRBV18 and TRBJ2-1; 10 bases are a match to TRBD2. CDR3 length equals 18 residues. Germline V gene sequence: CDR1 KGHSH, CDR2 LQKENI. The trim removed 0 bases at V and 6 bases at J, leaving 11 bases unmatched. DNA of the CDR3: TGTGCCAGCTCACCACCAGGGCTAGCGGGAGTTGGGTCCAATGAGCAGTTCTTC. Amino acids: CASSPPGLAGVGSNEQFF. Variable domain in full (rest from reference TRBV18 and TRBJ2-1): NAGVMQNPRHLVRRRGQEARLRCSPMKGHSHVYWYRQLPEEGLKFMVYLQKENIIDESGMPKERFSAEFPKEGPSILRIQQVVRGDSAAYFCASSPPGLAGVGSNEQFFGPGTRLTVL.

J is TRBJ2-7 and V is TRBV19; 9 nucleotides align to TRBD2. V shed 4 bases and J 4 bases; nucleotides not matched to a gene: 8. CDR1 LNHDA and CDR2 SQIVND come from the germline V gene (reference sequence). The CDR3 is made up of 15 amino acids. The CDR3 nucleotides are TGTGCCAGTAGTAACGTAGCGGGAGAGGGATACGAGCAGTACTTC. Translating gives CASSNVAGEGYEQYF.

The chain recombines TRBV29-1 with TRBJ1-5, with a weak D call TRBD1 (6 bases). Germline CDR1 and CDR2: SQVTM and ANQGSEA. The CDR3 has 14 amino acids. Trimming took off 6 bases at V and 6 bases at J, with 18 bases between the two ends. CDR3 in amino acids: CSVALGATGQPQHF. The CDR3 region has the DNA TGCAGCGTAGCCTTGGGGGCAACCGGTCAGCCCCAGCATTTT. The full variable domain, its missing parts supplied by reference TRBV29-1 and TRBJ1-5, is SAVISQKPSRDICQRGTSLTIQCQVDSQVTMMFWYRQQPGQSLTLIATANQGSEATYESGFVIDKFPISRPNLTFSTLTVSNMSPEDSSIYLCSVALGATGQPQHFGDGTRLSIL.

This sequence joins TRBV5-4 and TRBJ2-7; 12 bases fit TRBD2. J was trimmed by 0 bases and V by 3 bases; bases with no gene match: 4. Germline CDR1 and CDR2: SGHNT and YYREEE (reference sequence). CDR3 length equals 16 residues. The CDR3 DNA sequence: TGTGCCAGCAGCTGGATGACTAGCGGGAGCTCCTACGAGCAGTACTTC. Translation: CASSWMTSGSSYEQYF.

The chain couples TRBV5-1 to TRBJ2-3, with D uncertain. Germline lookup yields CDR1 SGHRS and CDR2 YFSETQ. The CDR3 totals 15 residues. V was trimmed by 0 bases and J by 3 bases, leaving 11 bases between them. The CDR3: CASSLGGFGTDTQYF. The CDR3 nucleotides are TGCGCCAGCAGCTTGGGTGGCTTTGGTACAGATACGCAGTATTTT.

The rearrangement links TRBV6-5 to TRBJ1-4; the match to TRBD1 covers 8 bases. V was pared by 0 bases and J by 5 bases, with 5 bases of the junction left unmatched. The V gene's germline CDR1 is MNHEY and CDR2 SVGAGI. This CDR3 is built from 16 residues. Here the CDR3 DNA reads TGTGCCAGCAGTTACTCCGGACAGGGAACGAATGAAAAACTGTTTTTT. This codes for CASSYSGQGTNEKLFF.

CDR3 in amino acids: CASSERQASREQYF. DNA of the CDR3: TGTGCCAGTAGTGAACGACAGGCCTCTAGGGAGCAGTACTTC. The chain is built from TRBV19 and TRBJ2-7, with a tentative D call TRBD1 (6 bases). Germline lookup yields CDR1 LNHDA and CDR2 SQIVND (reference sequence). This CDR3 spans 14 amino acids. Deletions cut 5 bases from V and 7 bases from J, with 18 bases between.

This chain joins TRBV5-1 and TRBJ2-7; 7 nucleotides line up with TRBD2. The CDR3 length is 14 residues. After removal of 1 base from V and 4 bases from J, the junction contained 5 bases not matched to a gene. Germline V gives CDR1 SGHRS, CDR2 YFSETQ. The CDR3 is CASSLSGGGYEQYV. The CDR3 nucleotides read TGCGCCAGCAGCTTGTCTGGGGGGGGGTACGAGCAGTACGTC.

DNA for the CDR3: TGTGCCAGCAGACTGACTAGCGGGAGCTACGAGCAGTACTTC. It translates to CASRLTSGSYEQYF. The V call is TRBV28, the J call TRBJ2-7; 12 bases are shared with TRBD2. This CDR3 is 14 amino acids long. V gave up 6 bases and J gave up 3 bases; unmatched junction bases: 3. CDR1 is MDHEN, CDR2 SYDVKM, per germline.

V usage is TRBV19 and J usage is TRBJ2-5; D might be TRBD2 (5 bases). V lost 5 bases and J 7 bases, leaving 11 bases between the germline ends. In germline, CDR1 is LNHDA, CDR2 SQIVND (reference sequence). CDR3 length: 12 amino acids. The CDR3 region is CASSDPGVTQYF. For the CDR3, the DNA is TGTGCCAGTAGTGACCCCGGGGTGACCCAGTACTTC.

The rearrangement links TRBV20-1 to TRBJ2-3; D call uncertain. The germline V gene has CDR1 DFQATT and CDR2 SNEGSKA (reference sequence). CDR3 length: 13 residues. The germline V and J ends were trimmed by 3 bases and 2 bases, with 9 bases remaining between them. CDR3 DNA sequence: TGCAGTGCTAGTCTAGTCCCCACAGATACGCAGTATTTT. Encoded protein: CSASLVPTDTQYF.